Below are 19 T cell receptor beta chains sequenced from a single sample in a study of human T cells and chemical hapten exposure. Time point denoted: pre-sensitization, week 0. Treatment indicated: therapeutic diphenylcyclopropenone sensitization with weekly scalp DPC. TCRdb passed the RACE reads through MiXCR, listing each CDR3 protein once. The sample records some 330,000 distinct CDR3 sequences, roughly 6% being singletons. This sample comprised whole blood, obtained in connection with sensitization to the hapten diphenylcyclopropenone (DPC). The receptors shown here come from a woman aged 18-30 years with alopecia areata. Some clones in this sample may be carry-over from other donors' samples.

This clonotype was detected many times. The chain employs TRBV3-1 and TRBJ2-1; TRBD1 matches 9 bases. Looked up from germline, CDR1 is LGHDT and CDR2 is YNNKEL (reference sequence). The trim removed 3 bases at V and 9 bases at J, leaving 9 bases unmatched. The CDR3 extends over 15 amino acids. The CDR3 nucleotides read TGTGCCAGCAGCCATGGGGACAGGGCGGGGAGTGAGCAGTTCTTC. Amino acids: CASSHGDRAGSEQFF.

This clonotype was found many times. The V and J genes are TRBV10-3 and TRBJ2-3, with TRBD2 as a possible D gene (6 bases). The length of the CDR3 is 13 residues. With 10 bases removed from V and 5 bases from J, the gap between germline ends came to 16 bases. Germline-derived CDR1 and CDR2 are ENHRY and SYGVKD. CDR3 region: CATERARGDTQYF. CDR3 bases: TGTGCCACCGAGCGGGCCCGGGGAGATACGCAGTATTTT.

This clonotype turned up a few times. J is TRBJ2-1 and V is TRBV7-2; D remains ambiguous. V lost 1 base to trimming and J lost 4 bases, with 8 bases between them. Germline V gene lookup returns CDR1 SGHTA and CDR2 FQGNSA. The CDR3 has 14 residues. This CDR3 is CASSLVSIYNEQFF. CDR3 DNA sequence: TGTGCCAGCAGCTTAGTTAGCATATACAATGAGCAGTTCTTC.

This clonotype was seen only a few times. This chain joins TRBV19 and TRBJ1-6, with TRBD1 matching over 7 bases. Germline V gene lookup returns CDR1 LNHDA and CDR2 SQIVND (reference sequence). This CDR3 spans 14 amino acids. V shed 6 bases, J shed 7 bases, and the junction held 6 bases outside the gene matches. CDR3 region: CASSPGQLNSPLHF. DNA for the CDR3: TGTGCCAGTAGCCCGGGACAGCTCAATTCACCCCTCCACTTT.

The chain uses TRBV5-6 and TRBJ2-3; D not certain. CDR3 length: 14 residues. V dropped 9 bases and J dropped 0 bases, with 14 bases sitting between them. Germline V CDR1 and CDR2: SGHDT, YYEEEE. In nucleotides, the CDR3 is TGTGCCACCGAGGCGAGCAGCAGCACAGATACGCAGTATTTT. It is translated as CATEASSSTDTQYF.

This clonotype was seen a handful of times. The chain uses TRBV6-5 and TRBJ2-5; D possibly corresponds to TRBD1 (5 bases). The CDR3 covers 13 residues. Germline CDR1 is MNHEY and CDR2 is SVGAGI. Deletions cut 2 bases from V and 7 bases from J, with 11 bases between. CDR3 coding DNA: TGTGCCAGCAGTTACGGCAGGGTTGGGACCCAGTACTTC. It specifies CASSYGRVGTQYF.

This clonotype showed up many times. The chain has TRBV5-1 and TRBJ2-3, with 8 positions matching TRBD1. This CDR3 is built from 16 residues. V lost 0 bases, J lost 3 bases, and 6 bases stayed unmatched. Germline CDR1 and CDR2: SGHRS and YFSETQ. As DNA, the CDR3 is TGCGCCAGCAGCTTGGCCCTCGACAGGGGAACAGATACGCAGTATTTT. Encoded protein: CASSLALDRGTDTQYF.

The CDR3: CASSQRAGSSYEQYF. Written as DNA, the CDR3 is TGTGCCAGCAGCCAGAGGGCCGGGAGCTCCTACGAGCAGTACTTC. The chain is built from TRBV3-1 and TRBJ2-7, with D possibly TRBD2 on 6 matching bases. Trimming stripped 3 bases from V and 0 bases from J, with 12 bases between. The germline gives CDR1 LGHDT, CDR2 YNNKEL (reference sequence). CDR3 length equals 15 residues.

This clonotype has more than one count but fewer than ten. CDR3 in DNA: TGTGCCATCAGAGAGGATAGGGACAGGGGGCCTGCCACTGAAGCTTTCTTT. Encoded protein: CAIREDRDRGPATEAFF. This chain links TRBV10-3 with TRBJ1-1; TRBD1 matches 12 bases. The CDR3 length is 17 residues. Germline CDR1 ENHRY, CDR2 SYGVKD. Losses at the gene ends were 6 bases for V and 4 bases for J; bases not matched to a gene: 12.

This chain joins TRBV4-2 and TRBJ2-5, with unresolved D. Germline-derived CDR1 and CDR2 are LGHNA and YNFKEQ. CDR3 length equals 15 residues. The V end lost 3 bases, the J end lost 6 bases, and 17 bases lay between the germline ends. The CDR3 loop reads CASSQERLLGKTQYF. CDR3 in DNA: TGTGCCAGCAGCCAGGAGAGGCTGCTGGGGAAGACCCAGTACTTC.

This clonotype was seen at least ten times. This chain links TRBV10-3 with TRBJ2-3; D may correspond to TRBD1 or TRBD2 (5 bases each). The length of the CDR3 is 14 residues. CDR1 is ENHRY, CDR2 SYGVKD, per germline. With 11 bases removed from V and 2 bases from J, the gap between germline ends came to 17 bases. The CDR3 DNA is TGTGCCCTAGGGACGGATCCTGACACAGATACGCAGTATTTT. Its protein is CALGTDPDTDTQYF.

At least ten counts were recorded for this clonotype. The CDR3: CASSPSAPRAHPYGYTF. CDR3 nucleotide sequence: TGTGCCAGCTCACCAAGCGCTCCCCGAGCGCACCCCTATGGCTACACCTTC. The chain recombines TRBV18 with TRBJ1-2; D not resolved. The V gene lost 2 bases and the J gene lost 4 bases, with 20 bases spanning the gap. The CDR3 runs 17 residues. The V gene's germline CDR1 is KGHSH and CDR2 LQKENI.

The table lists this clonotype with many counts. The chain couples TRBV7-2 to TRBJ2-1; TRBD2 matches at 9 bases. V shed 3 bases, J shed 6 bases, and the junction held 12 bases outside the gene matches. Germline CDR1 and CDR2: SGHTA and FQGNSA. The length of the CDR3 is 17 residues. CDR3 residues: CASSFRRPGLAGNEQFF. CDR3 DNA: TGTGCCAGCAGCTTCCGACGACCGGGACTAGCTGGCAATGAGCAGTTCTTC.

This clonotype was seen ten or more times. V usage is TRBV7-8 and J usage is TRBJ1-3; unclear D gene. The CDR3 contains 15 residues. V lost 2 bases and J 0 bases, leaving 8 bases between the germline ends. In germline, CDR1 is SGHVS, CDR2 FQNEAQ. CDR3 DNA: TGTGCCAGCAGCTTAAATGATTTCTCTGGAAACACCATATATTTT. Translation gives CASSLNDFSGNTIYF.

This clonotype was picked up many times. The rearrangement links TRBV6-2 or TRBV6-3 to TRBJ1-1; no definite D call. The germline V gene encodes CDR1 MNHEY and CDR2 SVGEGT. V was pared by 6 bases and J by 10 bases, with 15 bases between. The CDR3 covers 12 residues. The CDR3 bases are TGTGCCAGCAGCCCCCACACGGTTGGAGCTTTCTTT. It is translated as CASSPHTVGAFF.

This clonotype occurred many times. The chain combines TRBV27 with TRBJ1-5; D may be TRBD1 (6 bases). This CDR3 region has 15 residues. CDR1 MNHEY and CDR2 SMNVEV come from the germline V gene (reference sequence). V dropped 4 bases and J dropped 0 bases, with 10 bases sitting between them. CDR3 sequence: CASSSQGYSNQPQHF. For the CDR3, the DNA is TGTGCCAGCAGTTCACAGGGATATAGCAATCAGCCCCAGCATTTT.

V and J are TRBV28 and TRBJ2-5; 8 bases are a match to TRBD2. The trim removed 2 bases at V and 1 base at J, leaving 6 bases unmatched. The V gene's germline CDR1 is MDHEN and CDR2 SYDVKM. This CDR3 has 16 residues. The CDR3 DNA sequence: TGTGCCAGCAGTTTAGAGAACGGACTAGCCCAAGAGACCCAGTACTTC. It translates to CASSLENGLAQETQYF.

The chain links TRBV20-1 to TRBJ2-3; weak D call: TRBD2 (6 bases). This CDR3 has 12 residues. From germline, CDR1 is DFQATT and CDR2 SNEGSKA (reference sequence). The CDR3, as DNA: TGCAGCCCCCCGGGGACTACAGATACGCAGTATTTT. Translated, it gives CSPPGTTDTQYF.

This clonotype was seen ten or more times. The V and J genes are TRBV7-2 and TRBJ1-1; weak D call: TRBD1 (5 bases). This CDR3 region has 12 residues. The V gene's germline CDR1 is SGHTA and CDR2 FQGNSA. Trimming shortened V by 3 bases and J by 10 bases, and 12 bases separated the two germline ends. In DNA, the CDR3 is TGTGCCAGCAGCTTCGCACGGGGGACAGCTTTCTTT. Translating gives CASSFARGTAFF.